The rows below give T cell receptor beta chains drawn from one sample of a study of beta chain features in type 1 diabetes. TCRdb's table, derived via immunoSEQ multiplex PCR, lists solely in-frame clones and lacks some. The sample includes 200,000 to 250,000 clones, 25% to 35% seen only once; the top ten take roughly 4.1%. The sample comprised central memory CD4+ T cells from blood. Receptor source: a man in his thirties or forties in good health. Both conserved end residues are part of each CDR3. A D gene is named only where the DNA matches it firmly. Part of the rows lack a size; the others show once, few, many or a class for expanded clones.

TRBD1	many	TRBV5-4	TRBJ2-5	TGTGCCAGCAGCCCAAGGACAGGGGGATCGGAGACCCAGTACTTC	CASSPRTGGSETQYF
TRBD1	few	TRBV7-2	TRBJ1-1	TGTGCCAGCAGGGACAGGGTGTCTGAAGCTTTCTTT	CASRDRVSEAFF
-	once	TRBV4-2	TRBJ2-7	TGTGCCAGCAGCCAAGATTTTACCGGAGACTACGAGCAGTACTTC	CASSQDFTGDYEQYF
-	-	TRBV11-2	TRBJ2-1	TGTGCCAGCAGCTTAGATACGGACTACAATGAGCAGTTCTTC	CASSLDTDYNEQFF
-	-	TRBV7-2	TRBJ1-2	TGTGCCAGCAGCCGACCGGCTTCCCAAGGGAACTACACCTTC	CASSRPASQGNYTF
-	-	TRBV9	TRBJ2-7	TGTGCCAGCAGCGTAGCCCCCATGGGACTCGAGCAGTACTTC	CASSVAPMGLEQYF
-	-	TRBV7-7	TRBJ1-3	TGTGCCAGCAGCCGATCCCCGGGGGCTGGAAACACCATATATTTT	CASSRSPGAGNTIYF
-	-	TRBV29-1	TRBJ2-1	TGCAGCGTTGAAGAGAACGTCAGTGAGCAGTTCTTC	CSVEENVSEQFF
-	-	TRBV2	TRBJ2-2	TGTGCCAGCACGAGAACCGGGGAGCTGTTTTTT	CASTRTGELFF
TRBD2	-	TRBV7-8	TRBJ2-5	TGTGCCAGCTCCCTTAATACCGGACAGACGGGGGGGGCGACCCAGTACTTC	CASSLNTGQTGGATQYF
-	-	TRBV5-4	TRBJ1-1	TGTGCCAGCAGCCCCAGGGACACTGAAGCTTTCTTT	CASSPRDTEAFF
TRBD2	-	TRBV7-9	TRBJ2-1	TGTGCCAGCAGTATCGCTAGCGGAGCCTACAATGAGCAGTTCTTC	CASSIASGAYNEQFF
-	few	TRBV18	TRBJ2-7	TGTGCCAGCTCCCGAGCGGGCTACTCCTACGAGCAGTACTTC	CASSRAGYSYEQYF
-	few	TRBV10-3	TRBJ2-1	TGTGCCATCAGCGAGGCCCCTTCCTACAATGAGCAGTTCTTC	CAISEAPSYNEQFF
-	few	TRBV29-1	TRBJ2-5	TGCAGCGTCGAGGACTACCAAGAGACCCAGTACTTC	CSVEDYQETQYF
-	-	TRBV29-1	TRBJ1-2	TGCAGCGTTGCATCCGGGGCTGGAGGGGGTGGCTACACCTTC	CSVASGAGGGGYTF
-	-	TRBV7-2	TRBJ1-2	TGTGCCAGCAGCCCAGACAGCCCTATATATGGCTACACCTTC	CASSPDSPIYGYTF
-	-	TRBV14	TRBJ2-1	TGTGCCAGCAGCCAAGCGGGAGCTACCTCTCGTTGGAATGAGCAGTTCTTC	CASSQAGATSRWNEQFF
-	few	TRBV5-6	TRBJ1-5	TGTGCCAGCAGCTACGAAAAAGCGGGGCCCCAGCATTTT	CASSYEKAGPQHF
-	-	TRBV2	TRBJ2-1	TGTGCCAGCATGGGGGCTACCCGGGGCCACAATGAGCAGTTCTTC	CASMGATRGHNEQFF
-	few	TRBV5-1	TRBJ1-6	TGCGCCAGCAGCTTGGACCAGAATTCACCCCTCCACTTT	CASSLDQNSPLHF
-	-	TRBV6-5	TRBJ2-2	TGTGCCAGCAGTTATGTAAACACCGGGGAGCTGTTTTTT	CASSYVNTGELFF
-	many	TRBV2	TRBJ1-1	TGTGCCAGCAGTGAAGATCGGGGGGCTGAAGCTTTCTTT	CASSEDRGAEAFF
-	few	TRBV7-9	TRBJ2-2	TGTGCCAGCAGCCGGACAGCCTTGAACACCGGGGAGCTGTTTTTT	CASSRTALNTGELFF
-	few	TRBV4-1	TRBJ2-3	TGCGCCAGCAGCCATGTAGGGACGGCGAGAGATACGCAGTATTTT	CASSHVGTARDTQYF
-	-	TRBV6-5	TRBJ2-1	TGTGCCAGCAGTTACGAGGCTAGCAGCTCCTACAATGAGCAGTTCTTC	CASSYEASSSYNEQFF
TRBD2	few	TRBV5-1	TRBJ2-6	TGCGCCAGCAGCTTCCTCCATGGGGAGGGCAACGTCCTGACTTTC	CASSFLHGEGNVLTF
TRBD1	few	TRBV7-8	TRBJ2-7	TGTGCCAGCAGCGCCCGGGACAGGGGCTCCCACGAGCAGTACTTC	CASSARDRGSHEQYF
-	-	TRBV2	TRBJ2-5	TGTGCCAGCAGTGAACGACAGCTCCAAGAGACCCAGTACTTC	CASSERQLQETQYF
TRBD2	few	TRBV4-2	TRBJ2-5	TGTGCCAGCAGCCAAGAGGTGCGGGGGGGCCAAGAGACCCAGTACTTC	CASSQEVRGGQETQYF
-	few	TRBV30	TRBJ2-1	TGTGCCTGGAGTGTACCCGACCGACTGCTCTACAATGAGCAGTTCTTC	CAWSVPDRLLYNEQFF
TRBD1	few	TRBV5-1	TRBJ2-5	TGCGCCAGCAGCTTGATACCGGGACAGGGACTCCAAGAGACCCAGTACTTC	CASSLIPGQGLQETQYF
-	-	TRBV18	TRBJ2-3	TGTGCCAGCTCACCACAAGAGCTTGTAGGCGCGACGCAGTATTTT	CASSPQELVGATQYF
-	few	TRBV29-1	TRBJ2-1	TGCAGCGTTGAGATTGGAGGGGGCGATGAGCAGTTCTTC	CSVEIGGGDEQFF
TRBD1	few	TRBV7-9	TRBJ1-2	TGTGCCAGCAGCTTGTTGGACAGGGTGTTTGCTGGCTACACCTTC	CASSLLDRVFAGYTF
-	-	TRBV20-1	TRBJ1-2	TGCAGTGCCCGGGAGGGGGGCGGCTACACCTTC	CSAREGGGYTF
-	few	TRBV7-2	TRBJ2-1	TGTGCCAGCAGCTGGGACCGATTAGCCTACAATGAGCAGTTCTTC	CASSWDRLAYNEQFF
TRBD1	few	TRBV5-1	TRBJ2-7	TGCGCCAGCAGCTTCGGACAGGGTGGCGAGCAGTACTTC	CASSFGQGGEQYF
-	few	TRBV7-9	TRBJ2-1	TGTGCCAGCAGCTTAGTGGACCACGGTGAGCAGTTCTTC	CASSLVDHGEQFF
TRBD1	-	TRBV28	TRBJ1-5	TGTGCCAGCAGTCTCGGGACAGGGGTCAATCAGCCCCAGCATTTT	CASSLGTGVNQPQHF
TRBD2	few	TRBV5-1	TRBJ2-1	TGCGCCAGCAGCTCAAGTTCGGGACTAACAAGCAATGAGCAGTTCTTC	CASSSSSGLTSNEQFF